This T cell receptor (beta chain) was obtained from a study of blood T cells in healthy people across ages. Concerning this clonotype: A much larger clone lies one base from this, so it may be a read error.

The authors ran a second PCR of 7 to 11 cycles using a sample-barcoded 5' primer and a J-beta primer mix. TCRdb ran MiXCR on the 5' RACE reads and lists one entry per CDR3 protein. Among about 830,000 distinct CDR3 sequences listed, 60% to 80% were seen once. This CDR3 is built from 15 residues. V was clipped by 5 bases and J by 4 bases, with 15 bases between them. Germline-derived CDR1 and CDR2 are SGHTA and FQGTGA. This receptor was obtained from a man aged 25-45 years in good health. Material: blood. The chain has TRBV7-3 and TRBJ2-1; D perhaps matches TRBD2 (6 bases). Here the CDR3 reads CASSPGEGGYNEQFF. DNA of the CDR3: TGTGCCAGCAGCCCGGGAGAGGGTGGTTACAATGAGCAGTTCTTC.